This TCR beta chain comes out of a study of monozygotic twins with cystic fibrosis. Across the whole study: Libraries were built from 3 to 3.5 micrograms of fragmented DNA using about 14 PCR cycles. Study-level findings and limits: Unrelated CF individuals shared fewer identical clonotypes than monozygotic CF twins. Median Simpson clonality of about 0.01 suggested naive T cells predominated. J usage was most co-twin-similar in 8 of 16 pairs, V in 13.

Assay used: immunoSEQ multiplex PCR; TCRdb lists only in-frame clones, some missing. The sample lists 15,000 or so clones; roughly 98% were seen once. This clone was observed a single time. No antigen is known for it. Trimming shortened V by 4 bases and J by 1 base, and 14 bases separated the two germline ends. The CDR3 sequence is 15 residues long. CDR1 is SGHKS, CDR2 YYEKEE, per germline (reference sequence). Sequencing input: blood. The sequence was obtained from a girl aged 2-10 years with cystic fibrosis. This rearrangement joins TRBV5-5 to TRBJ1-1, with unresolved D. The CDR3 region is CASSLRRSSNTEAFF. CDR3 nucleotides: TGTGCCAGCAGCCTCCGACGCAGTTCGAACACTGAAGCTTTCTTT.